These 5 T cell receptor beta chains were all obtained from the same sample, sequenced in a study of molecular identifiers for immune sequencing clone quantification. Using its own MiXCR run on the PCR reads, TCRdb lists one record per CDR3 protein. The sample has 600,000 to 650,000 distinct CDR3 sequences, 20% seen once. The specimen sequenced was naive CD8+ T cells from blood, with Jurkat cell RNA spiked in. Documented subset: FACS-sorted CD8+CD4-CCR7+CD45RA+ naive T cells. These receptors were collected from a human donor in good health. Some libraries in this study had Jurkat cell RNA spiked in.

In this sample, this clonotype turned up many times. The chain has TRBV4-1 and TRBJ2-1; maybe TRBD1 (6 bases). Between the trimmed V and J ends, which lost 1 base and 7 bases, there was a span of 17 bases. This CDR3 spans 16 amino acids. Looked up from germline, CDR1 is MGHRA and CDR2 is YSYEKL. The CDR3 DNA is TGCGCCAGCAGCCAAGTTAGGGCAGGGGTACAAAATGAGCAGTTCTTC. Protein sequence: CASSQVRAGVQNEQFF.

CDR3 residues: CASGLVYNEQFF. In DNA form, the CDR3 reads TGTGCCAGCGGTCTTGTATACAATGAGCAGTTCTTC. The chain is built from TRBV7-9 and TRBJ2-1; D is undetermined. V lost 8 bases, J lost 4 bases, and 9 bases lay in between. CDR1 SEHNR and CDR2 FQNEAQ come from the germline V gene (reference sequence). The CDR3 runs to 12 residues.

The table lists this clonotype with many counts. V usage is TRBV7-2 and J usage is TRBJ1-6; D is unresolved. With 2 bases removed from V and 0 bases from J, the gap between germline ends came to 14 bases. CDR3 length: 18 amino acids. Germline V gene sequence: CDR1 SGHTA, CDR2 FQGNSA. CDR3 amino acids: CASSLRFGSSSYNSPLHF. The CDR3 DNA reads as TGTGCCAGCAGCTTAAGGTTCGGCAGCAGCTCCTATAATTCACCCCTCCACTTT.

Ten or more counts support this clonotype. The chain combines TRBV19 with TRBJ2-7; D gene uncertain. This CDR3 spans 13 amino acids. Per the germline V gene, CDR1 is LNHDA and CDR2 is SQIVND (reference sequence). The V gene lost 3 bases and the J gene lost 3 bases, with 9 bases spanning the gap. CDR3 in DNA: TGTGCCAGTAGTATGGACGGTTACTACGAGCAGTACTTC. Translated: CASSMDGYYEQYF. Full variable domain (rest looked up from reference TRBV19 and TRBJ2-7): DGGITQSPKYLFRKEGQNVTLSCEQNLNHDAMYWYRQDPGQGLRLIYYSQIVNDFQKGDIAEGYSVSREKKESFPLTVTSAQKNPTAFYLCASSMDGYYEQYFGPGTRLTVT.

About this clonotype: A much larger clone lies one base from this, so it may be a read error. The genes are TRBV4-1 and TRBJ1-4, with 7 bases lining up with TRBD1. The germline V gene encodes CDR1 MGHRA and CDR2 YSYEKL. The ends lost 4 bases at V and 4 bases at J; junction bases unmatched: 6. The CDR3 is 15 amino acids. The CDR3 sequence: CASSPRDRGNEKLFF. The CDR3 bases are TGCGCCAGCAGCCCCCGGGACAGAGGTAATGAAAAACTGTTTTTT.